The source of this TCR beta chain is a study of blood T cell repertoires in COVID-19. Original processing notes: Amplified reference gene primers provided the basis for estimating nucleated cell counts. This table comes from immunoSEQ multiplex PCR, and its TCRdb copy is limited to in-frame clones, with some not included. From that table come the V and J calls and clone size; the DNA was used to work out D and trimming. The sample has 150,000 or so clones, 80% to 85% seen once; the top ten hold under 3%. The V gene end was trimmed by 6 bases and the J gene end by 5 bases; junction bases not matched to a gene: 11. This CDR3 is built from 16 residues. Germline CDR1 reads MGHRA; CDR2 reads YSYEKL.

The sequenced sample consisted of peripheral blood. The V and J genes are TRBV4-1 and TRBJ1-1; 11 bases match TRBD1. The sequence came from an older woman with acute or convalescent COVID-19. CDR3 DNA: TGCGCCAGCAGACGTCCCGGGACAGGGGGGGGTACTGAAGCTTTCTTT. This translates into CASRRPGTGGGTEAFF.